This entry lists 19 T cell receptor beta chains sequenced from one sample in a study of blood T cell repertoires in COVID-19. Profiling relied on immunoSEQ multiplex PCR, and the TCRdb table lists in-frame clones only, not all of them. The data hold around 200,000 clones, with about four fifths observed a single time. Input material: peripheral blood. These receptors were taken from a woman aged 45-65 years with acute or convalescent COVID-19.

The chain uses TRBV5-1 and TRBJ1-2; 9 nucleotides agree with TRBD1. The germline V gene encodes CDR1 SGHRS and CDR2 YFSETQ. V dropped 0 bases and J dropped 5; count of bases not matched to a gene: 2. This CDR3 region has 14 residues. This chain's CDR3 is CASSLGGQGYGYTF. CDR3 nucleotide sequence: TGCGCCAGCAGCTTGGGGGGACAGGGATATGGCTACACCTTC.

This clone has only one observation. V usage is TRBV27 and J usage is TRBJ1-5, with D possibly TRBD1 on 6 matching bases. Deletions cut 3 bases from V and 10 bases from J, with 16 bases between. The germline V gene encodes CDR1 MNHEY and CDR2 SMNVEV (reference sequence). This CDR3 has 14 residues. CDR3 residues: CASSFGQSRGPQHF. The DNA of the CDR3 is TGTGCCAGCAGTTTCGGACAGTCGAGGGGTCCCCAGCATTTT.

The chain couples TRBV3-1 (or the pseudogene TRBV3-2) to TRBJ2-7, with 8 bases matching TRBD2. CDR1 and CDR2 from the germline V gene are LGHDT and YNNKEL (reference sequence). The CDR3 loop spans 14 amino acids. V shed 2 bases, J shed 7 bases, and the junction held 7 bases outside the gene matches. CDR3 sequence (DNA): TGTGCCAGCAGCCAAAGCGGGGGTTATACGGAGCAGTACTTC. Its protein is CASSQSGGYTEQYF.

The chain has TRBV5-5 and TRBJ2-5, with 11 nucleotides matching TRBD1. Germline V CDR1 and CDR2: SGHKS, YYEKEE (reference sequence). This CDR3 has 18 amino acids. Unmatched junction bases numbered 11, after V lost 3 bases and J lost 1 base. In nucleotides, the CDR3 is TGTGCCAGCAGCTCGCCGCCGGGACAGGGGGAATCCCAAGAGACCCAGTACTTC. Translating it yields CASSSPPGQGESQETQYF.

This clone came up once. The chain is built from TRBV9 and TRBJ2-3; D unclear. CDR1 and CDR2 (germline): SGDLS, YYNGEE. This CDR3 comprises 12 residues. V dropped 4 bases and J dropped 5 bases, with 8 bases sitting between them. The CDR3 region is CASSTRGDTQYF. DNA for the CDR3: TGTGCCAGCAGCACTCGTGGAGATACGCAGTATTTT.

The chain couples TRBV18 to TRBJ2-7; TRBD2 is a possible D gene (5 bases). This CDR3 comprises 13 residues. The V end lost 10 bases, the J end lost 5 bases, and 18 bases lay between the germline ends. From germline, CDR1 is KGHSH and CDR2 LQKENI. In nucleotides, the CDR3 is TGTGCCACTGCGGAAGGGTTTAGCGACGAGCAGTACTTC. It translates to CATAEGFSDEQYF.

DNA of the CDR3: TGTGCCAGCAACACAGGGCCGACCCCAAGCTCCTATAATTCACCCCTCCACTTT. The encoded protein is CASNTGPTPSSYNSPLHF. The chain carries TRBV28 and TRBJ1-6, with a tentative D call TRBD1 (6 bases). V gave up 7 bases and J gave up 0 bases, with 19 bases separating them. Germline V gene lookup returns CDR1 MDHEN and CDR2 SYDVKM. The CDR3 has 18 residues. Together with reference TRBV28 and TRBJ1-6, the CDR3 gives the full variable domain: DVKVTQSSRYLVKRTGEKVFLECVQDMDHENMFWYRQDPGLGLRLIYFSYDVKMKEKGDIPEGYSVSREKKERFSLILESASTNQTSMYLCASNTGPTPSSYNSPLHFGNGTRLTVT.

This clone appeared once. The J gene is TRBJ2-7, the V gene TRBV18; 10 positions match TRBD2. CDR3 length: 15 amino acids. V dropped 3 bases and J dropped 7; count of bases not matched to a gene: 9. CDR1 is KGHSH, CDR2 LQKENI, per germline. The CDR3 sequence is CASSPRASGSYEQYF. CDR3 nucleotide sequence: TGTGCCAGCTCACCGCGCGCTAGCGGGAGTTATGAGCAGTACTTC.

The gene calls are TRBV6-5 and TRBJ1-2; no definite D call. From germline, CDR1 is MNHEY and CDR2 SVGAGI. V was pared by 6 bases and J by 1 base, with 6 bases between. The CDR3 loop spans 12 amino acids. The CDR3 loop is CASSTVNYGYTF. CDR3 nucleotide sequence: TGTGCCAGCAGCACAGTTAACTATGGCTACACCTTC.

This sequence joins TRBV15 and TRBJ2-7; 12 bases are shared with TRBD2. The CDR3 has 14 amino acids. The V and J ends lost 3 bases and 7 bases, in that order; junction bases with no gene match: 4. Germline values: CDR1 LNHNV, CDR2 YYDKDF (reference sequence). The CDR3 DNA is TGTGCCACCAGCAGGACTAGCGGGAGTATAGAGCAGTACTTC. Residues: CATSRTSGSIEQYF.

V gene TRBV28 combines with J gene TRBJ2-7; perhaps TRBD1 as D (5 bases). The CDR3 loop spans 18 amino acids. V lost 7 bases and J lost 5, with 30 bases in between. Per the germline V gene, CDR1 is MDHEN and CDR2 is SYDVKM. In DNA, the CDR3 is TGTGCCAGCATGGGCGCTGGTGTCGCAGGGCTTCTTTTGGACGAGCAGTACTTC. It codes for CASMGAGVAGLLLDEQYF.

The V call is TRBV6-6, the J call TRBJ2-7; a possible D gene is TRBD1 (6 bases). Trimming removed 5 bases from V and 3 bases from J, with 23 bases in between. The germline V gene has CDR1 MNHNY and CDR2 SVGAGI (reference sequence). The CDR3 runs to 17 residues. CDR3 amino acids: CASSHDRLLGPNYEQYF. CDR3 DNA sequence: TGTGCCAGCAGTCACGACAGGCTCCTTGGCCCCAACTACGAGCAGTACTTC.

This sequence joins TRBV5-1 and TRBJ1-2; TRBD1 agrees at 7 bases. V lost 2 bases to trimming and J lost 4 bases; unmatched junction nucleotides: 8. The CDR3 covers 15 residues. CDR1 is SGHRS and CDR2 is YFSETQ in the germline V gene. The CDR3 DNA reads TGCGCCAGCAGCTTAAGCTCCGGGACAGCCTATGGCTACACCTTC. It specifies CASSLSSGTAYGYTF. Full variable domain (missing parts from reference TRBV5-1 and TRBJ1-2): KAGVTQTPRYLIKTRGQQVTLSCSPISGHRSVSWYQQTPGQGLQFLFEYFSETQRNKGNFPGRFSGRQFSNSRSEMNVSTLELGDSALYLCASSLSSGTAYGYTFGSGTRLTVV.

The genes are TRBV6-5 and TRBJ2-3; possible D gene TRBD2, 5 bases. Germline V lookup: CDR1 MNHEY, CDR2 SVGAGI. With 0 bases removed from V and 3 bases from J, the gap between germline ends came to 7 bases. The length of the CDR3 is 14 residues. The CDR3 DNA follows: TGTGCCAGCAGTTACTCGGAGGAAACAGATACGCAGTATTTT. It encodes CASSYSEETDTQYF.

The V gene is TRBV11-2, the J gene TRBJ1-2; 7 bases agree with TRBD1. Germline V gives CDR1 SGHAT, CDR2 FQNNGV. The CDR3 consists of 15 residues. Trimming removed 0 bases from V and 6 bases from J; junction bases left unmatched: 7. The CDR3 region has the DNA TGTGCCAGCAGCTTAGATCGGCAAAGGGGGCATGGCTACACCTTC. This encodes CASSLDRQRGHGYTF.

V and J are TRBV5-1 and TRBJ2-7; TRBD2 agrees at 10 bases. Looked up from germline, CDR1 is SGHRS and CDR2 is YFSETQ. J gave up 4 bases and V 3 bases, and 7 bases lay outside the gene matches. This CDR3 contains 15 residues. This CDR3 is CASSSTGTSVYEQYF. Here the CDR3 DNA reads TGCGCCAGCAGCTCGACCGGGACTAGCGTGTACGAGCAGTACTTC.

The chain's CDR3 is CASSPRVDMNTEAFF. CDR3 sequence (DNA): TGTGCCAGCTCACCACGGGTCGACATGAACACTGAAGCTTTCTTT. The rearrangement links TRBV18 to TRBJ1-1; D gene unclear. The V end was cut by 1 base, the J end by 0 bases, with 9 bases between. CDR1 and CDR2 (germline): KGHSH, LQKENI. CDR3 length: 15 amino acids.

This clone has just one count. This rearrangement joins TRBV4-2 to TRBJ2-3; 15 bases match TRBD2. This CDR3 has 22 amino acids. Germline trimming cut 0 bases from V and 2 bases from J; bases unmatched to any gene: 15. Germline values: CDR1 LGHNA, CDR2 YNFKEQ. CDR3 in amino acids: CASSQDRTRGLAGGIITDTQYF. CDR3 DNA: TGTGCCAGCAGCCAAGATAGGACTCGTGGACTAGCGGGAGGGATAATCACAGATACGCAGTATTTT.

This sequence joins TRBV6-5 and TRBJ1-5; D might be TRBD1 (6 bases). CDR1 is MNHEY and CDR2 is SVGAGI in the germline V gene. This CDR3 comprises 13 residues. Trimming removed 8 bases from V and 6 bases from J, with 14 bases in between. In DNA form, the CDR3 reads TGTGCCAGCCGGGGGGGGGCTACTCAGCCCCAGCATTTT. As protein: CASRGGATQPQHF.